The sequence of this TCR beta chain was determined in a study of cytomegalovirus exposure and HLA in healthy donors. The PCR was carried out with 60 Vbeta primers and 13 Jbeta primers. Here immunoSEQ multiplex PCR was the method, and the copy in TCRdb shows in-frame clones only, minus some. The sample carries 120,000 to 150,000 clones, more than 70% recorded once. Germline CDR1 reads ENHRY; CDR2 reads SYGVKD. The CDR3 loop spans 17 amino acids. With 4 bases clipped from V and 8 bases from J, the junction kept 15 bases outside the gene matches. Remarks on this clone: Its antigen is not identified.

Regarding the study as a whole: The authors confirmed in vitro that a few CMV-associated chains were specific for CMV antigens. The only immune exposure information that was available was CMV serostatus. Associated with cytomegalovirus, according to the listing, were 150 to 200 TCR beta chains.

The source material was PBMCs. The chain couples TRBV10-3 to TRBJ2-1; 9 bases are a match to TRBD2. This clonotype was sampled from a male donor in good health and CMV-seropositive. CDR3 DNA: TGTGCCATCAGTGGGAGTCTGGGGCTAGCGGGAAGCGATGAGCAGTTCTTC. Encoded protein: CAISGSLGLAGSDEQFF.